This T cell receptor beta chain derives from a study of blood T cell repertoires in COVID-19. Study-level background: Nucleic acid was either cDNA or gDNA, and it came from T cells, B-cell-depleted T cells, or PBMCs.

The V gene's germline CDR1 is GTSNPN and CDR2 SVGIG (reference sequence). V lost 2 bases, J lost 3 bases, and 8 bases lay in between. The length of the CDR3 is 13 residues. Profiled with immunoSEQ multiplex PCR; TCRdb holds only in-frame clones, not every one. The repertoire has roughly 250,000 clones, about 88% of them found once; the top ten carry approximately 2.1%. Sequencing input: peripheral blood. The J gene is TRBJ1-3, the V gene TRBV30, with D tentatively TRBD1 (5 bases). This receptor was taken from a woman aged 40-49 years who had recovered from COVID-19. The CDR3 DNA reads TGTGCCTGGAGTCTCGGGGGTGGAAACACCATATATTTT. Encoded protein: CAWSLGGGNTIYF.